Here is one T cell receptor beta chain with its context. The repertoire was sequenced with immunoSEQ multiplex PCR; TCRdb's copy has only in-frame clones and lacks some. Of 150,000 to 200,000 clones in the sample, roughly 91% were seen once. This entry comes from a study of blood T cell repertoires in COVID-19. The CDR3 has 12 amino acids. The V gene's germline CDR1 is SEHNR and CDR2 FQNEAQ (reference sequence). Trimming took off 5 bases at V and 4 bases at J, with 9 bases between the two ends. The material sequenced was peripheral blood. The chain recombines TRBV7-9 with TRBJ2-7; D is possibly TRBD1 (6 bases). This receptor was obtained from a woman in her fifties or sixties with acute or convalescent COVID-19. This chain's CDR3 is CASSPRGYEQYF. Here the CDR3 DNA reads TGTGCCAGCAGCCCCAGGGGTTACGAGCAGTACTTC.